The subject of this entry is one TCR beta chain. This clonotype was recorded at least ten times. The clone's antigen remains unknown. Base-call qualities are not available, and no considerably larger clone is one nucleotide away. The sample originates from a study of T-cell reconstitution after alpha-beta-depleted transplantation in children (dated by TCRdb to the mid-2010s). Broadly, across the study: Using TCR repertoire profiling, the study followed T-cell immune reconstitution in a quantitative way in children after TCRalphabeta/CD19-depleted allogeneic hematopoietic cell transplantation.

Including the terminal cysteine and phenylalanine, the CDR3 comprises 18 residues. Just CDR3 DNA is preserved here, 54 bases in frame from base 1. The germline V gene yields SGDLS for CDR1 and YYNGEE for CDR2. V loses 1 base at its end and J loses 2 bases; junction bases beyond the gene matches: 9. The protocol used for the library was PCR. Sequenced on an Illumina HiSeq 2500. To normalize quantification of the TCRbeta repertoire, the TCR libraries were built with molecular barcoding that relied on unique molecular identifiers. TCRdb reprocessing: public reads trimmed at Q25 with fastp, clones called with MiXCR, in-frame beta chains kept. A single entry per CDR3 protein holds the most common genes and DNA from its merged rows. A total of about 98,000 distinct CDR3 sequences appear in this sample, less than 6% of them only once. Of the sample, about 6% is held by the ten largest clones. Here is what the overall study found, with its caveats: Over the following months the frequencies of hyperexpanded clones went down, and after one year T-cell counts and TCRbeta diversity were mostly credited to newly produced T cells. The apparently early alphabetaT-cell count recovery about two months after transplant was reportedly dependent on only several hundred rapidly expanded clones derived from non-depleted graft cells. The high TCRbeta diversity at day 60 in some patients was ascribed to recipient T cells and intrathymic progenitors that had survived conditioning.

The sample's time point, from its label and the paper: day 60 (about 2 months) after transplantation. The sample's treatment or condition label is to be understood as: allogeneic hematopoietic cell transplantation with graft depleted of TCRalphabeta T cells and CD19 B cells. The transplant recipients were children given TCRalphabeta/CD19-depleted allogeneic hematopoietic cell grafts. The V and J segments used are TRBV9 and TRBJ2-3, and 11 junctional nucleotides match TRBD2. This TCR derives from a female patient between 2 and 15 years old who had a stem cell transplant for Fanconi anemia, so the T cells may come from the graft donor. The sample here was PBMCs, mostly from graft donor cells, taken 60 days after TCRalphabeta/CD19-depleted stem cell transplant. The CDR3 in this case is CASSVLASGRTFTDTQYF. The DNA sequence is TGTGCCAGCAGCGTATTGGCTAGCGGGAGGACTTTCACAGATACGCAGTATTTT.